Listed below are T cell receptor beta chains from one sample, sequenced in a study of blood T cell repertoires in COVID-19. Here immunoSEQ multiplex PCR was the method, and the copy in TCRdb shows in-frame clones only, minus some. This sample yields under 250,000 clones, of which roughly 80% are seen a single time; 1.8% belongs to the top ten. The specimen sequenced was PBMCs or T cells enriched from blood (not recorded which). Every receptor here comes from a man aged 60-69 years who had recovered from COVID-19. Each CDR3 is given with its conserved first and last residue. D genes are given only for firm matches. Clone size is not always given. Where it is, it says once, few, many or a class for expanded clones.

TRBD2 | TRBJ2-1 | TRBV7-9 | - | CASSGSGVGYNEQFF | TGTGCCAGCAGCGGTAGCGGGGTAGGGTACAATGAGCAGTTCTTC
TRBD2 | TRBJ2-2 | TRBV4-3 | - | CASSPTSRNTGELFF | TGCGCCAGCAGCCCGACTAGCAGAAACACCGGGGAGCTGTTTTTT
- | TRBJ2-5 | TRBV12-3/TRBV12-4 | - | CASSFGPQETQYF | TGTGCCAGCAGTTTCGGTCCACAAGAGACCCAGTACTTC
- | TRBJ2-1 | TRBV27 | - | CASSLWGPSSYNEQFF | TGTGCCAGCAGTTTATGGGGGCCGAGCTCCTACAATGAGCAGTTCTTC
- | TRBJ2-3 | TRBV18 | - | CASSTELTDTQYF | TGTGCCAGCTCAACGGAGCTCACAGATACGCAGTATTTT
- | TRBJ2-7 | TRBV24-1 | - | CATSESVAGGEQYF | TGTGCCACCAGTGAGTCAGTCGCAGGTGGCGAGCAGTACTTC
- | TRBJ1-3 | TRBV9 | - | CASSVGRGSSGNTIYF | TGTGCCAGCAGCGTAGGAAGGGGTTCCTCTGGAAACACCATATATTTT
- | TRBJ1-2 | TRBV2 | - | CASSEDRAGYTF | TGTGCCAGCAGTGAGGACAGAGCGGGCTACACCTTC
- | TRBJ1-4 | TRBV19 | - | CASSLGGATNEKLFF | TGTGCCAGTAGTCTGGGGGGAGCAACTAATGAAAAACTGTTTTTT
TRBD2 | TRBJ2-7 | TRBV7-8 | - | CASSGGTSGYEQYF | TGTGCCAGCAGCGGAGGGACTAGCGGGTACGAGCAGTACTTC
- | TRBJ2-5 | TRBV11-3 | many | CASSATVGETQYF | TGTGCCAGCAGCGCGACAGTCGGGGAGACCCAGTACTTC
- | TRBJ1-1 | TRBV5-1 | - | CASSLGWSGDTEAFF | TGCGCCAGCAGCTTGGGTTGGTCGGGGGATACTGAAGCTTTCTTT
TRBD1 | TRBJ1-2 | TRBV6-5 | - | CASRDLTGVGSYTF | TGTGCCAGCAGAGACCTGACAGGGGTTGGAAGCTACACCTTC
- | TRBJ1-2 | TRBV6-5 | - | CASSWGGLQGYTF | TGTGCCAGCAGTTGGGGAGGGTTACAGGGCTACACCTTC
- | TRBJ2-3 | TRBV9 | - | CASSVAGAVTDTQYF | TGTGCCAGCAGCGTAGCGGGAGCCGTCACAGATACGCAGTATTTT
- | TRBJ2-7 | TRBV7-9 | - | CASSFFPGGEQYF | TGTGCCAGCAGCTTTTTCCCGGGTGGGGAGCAGTACTTC
- | TRBJ2-5 | TRBV11-2 | - | CASSQTGTQYF | TGTGCCAGCAGCCAAACCGGGACCCAGTACTTC
TRBD1 | TRBJ2-7 | TRBV5-1 | few | CASSRGLGTGWTEQYF | TGCGCCAGCAGCAGGGGTTTGGGGACAGGGTGGACCGAGCAGTACTTC
TRBD1 | TRBJ2-1 | TRBV27 | - | CASSSQRDRGNEQFF | TGTGCCAGCAGTTCCCAGAGGGACAGAGGCAATGAGCAGTTCTTC
TRBD1 | TRBJ1-5 | TRBV7-2 | - | CASSFGQGESQPQHF | TGTGCCAGCAGCTTCGGACAGGGAGAGAGTCAGCCCCAGCATTTT
TRBD2 | TRBJ2-7 | TRBV3-1/TRBV3-2 | - | CASSQDGTSGYEQYF | TGTGCCAGCAGCCAAGATGGGACTAGCGGTTACGAGCAGTACTTC
- | TRBJ1-6 | TRBV19 | - | CASRLRGEHNSPLHF | TGTGCCTCCCGGCTCCGGGGTGAACATAATTCACCCCTCCACTTT
- | TRBJ1-4 | TRBV15 | - | CATSRQVSTNEKLFF | TGTGCCACCAGCAGACAGGTCTCAACTAATGAAAAACTGTTTTTT
TRBD1 | TRBJ1-2 | TRBV14 | - | CASSLSGQGRYGYTF | TGTGCCAGCAGCCTATCGGGACAGGGTAGATATGGCTACACCTTC
TRBD2 | TRBJ2-1 | TRBV7-3 | - | CASSPPGLAGGRDEQFF | TGTGCCAGCAGCCCGCCGGGACTAGCGGGGGGCAGGGATGAGCAGTTCTTC
- | TRBJ2-5 | TRBV19 | - | CASSVTRGETQYF | TGTGCCAGTAGTGTGACTAGAGGAGAGACCCAGTACTTC
- | TRBJ1-1 | TRBV6-5 | - | CASSKSTAMNTEAFF | TGTGCCAGCAGTAAGTCGACAGCAATGAACACTGAAGCTTTCTTT
- | TRBJ2-7 | TRBV4-3 | - | CASQANGGPGYEQYF | TGCGCCAGCCAGGCGAACGGGGGACCTGGATACGAGCAGTACTTC
TRBD1 | TRBJ2-5 | TRBV7-9 | - | CASSRLGQGEETQYF | TGTGCCAGCAGCCGACTCGGACAGGGGGAGGAGACCCAGTACTTC
- | TRBJ2-7 | TRBV6-2/TRBV6-3 | - | CASSYLQGSYEQYF | TGTGCCAGCAGTTACTTACAGGGATCCTACGAGCAGTACTTC
TRBD1 | TRBJ1-1 | TRBV18 | once | CASSMTGTGAMNTEAFF | TGTGCCAGCTCAATGACGGGGACAGGGGCGATGAACACTGAAGCTTTCTTT
TRBD2 | TRBJ2-5 | TRBV4-3 | - | CASSLGTSGGDQETQYF | TGCGCCAGCAGCCTTGGGACTAGCGGGGGGGACCAAGAGACCCAGTACTTC
TRBD2 | TRBJ2-3 | TRBV19 | - | CASSFAGGTDTQYF | TGTGCCAGTAGTTTTGCGGGGGGCACAGATACGCAGTATTTT
TRBD1 | TRBJ1-1 | TRBV29-1 | - | CSAGDRTNTEAFF | TGCAGCGCTGGGGACAGAACGAACACTGAAGCTTTCTTT
TRBD1 | TRBJ2-5 | TRBV5-1 | - | CASSLGQGAWETQYF | TGCGCCAGCAGCTTGGGGCAGGGGGCTTGGGAGACCCAGTACTTC
- | TRBJ1-2 | TRBV4-3 | - | CASSQDGQRGYTF | TGCGCCAGCAGCCAAGATGGTCAACGGGGCTACACCTTC
TRBD2 | TRBJ2-3 | TRBV4-2 | - | CASSQAGGPADTQYF | TGTGCCAGCAGCCAAGCGGGGGGGCCGGCAGATACGCAGTATTTT
- | TRBJ2-2 | TRBV4-3 | - | CASSLGIFTGELFF | TGCGCCAGCAGCCTCGGGATTTTCACCGGGGAGCTGTTTTTT
TRBD1 | TRBJ1-2 | TRBV10-3 | - | CAIRPGQGSSYGYTF | TGTGCCATCAGACCGGGACAGGGAAGTTCGTACGGCTACACCTTC
TRBD1 | TRBJ1-4 | TRBV4-1 | few | CASSQDLDRGFEKLFF | TGCGCCAGCAGCCAAGATTTAGACAGGGGATTTGAAAAACTGTTTTTT
- | TRBJ2-7 | TRBV11-2 | - | CASSPRGGIRGEQYF | TGTGCCAGCAGCCCCCGTGGGGGGATCCGAGGCGAGCAGTACTTC